Presented here are 14 T cell receptor beta chains from one specimen sequenced in a study of shared clonotypes between healthy human individuals. TCRdb's table, derived via immunoSEQ multiplex PCR, lists solely in-frame clones and lacks some. The table has roughly 2.2 million clones, under 95% seen once. Source material: naive CD4+ T cells from PBMCs. Specified subset: CD45RA+ positively selected. The receptors stem from a man between 18 and 29 years old in good health. Some clones in this sample may be carry-over from other donors' samples.

This rearrangement joins TRBV30 to TRBJ1-2; TRBD1 is a possible D gene (6 bases). Trimming took off 8 bases at V and 5 bases at J, with 15 bases between the two ends. The CDR3 covers 12 residues. From germline, CDR1 is GTSNPN and CDR2 SVGIG (reference sequence). The CDR3 region is CAGTLPVYGYTF. In DNA form, the CDR3 reads TGTGCCGGGACACTTCCAGTATATGGCTACACCTTC. Full variable domain (missing parts from reference TRBV30 and TRBJ1-2): SQTIHQWPATLVQPVGSPLSLECTVEGTSNPNLYWYRQAAGRGLQLLFYSVGIGQISSEVPQNLSASRPQDRQFILSSKKLLLSDSGFYLCAGTLPVYGYTFGSGTRLTVV.

The rearrangement joins TRBV7-5 to TRBJ2-1; the D segment call TRBD1 is taken from the table without a DNA check. TRBV7-5 is an annotated pseudogene. The CDR3 is made up of 14 amino acids. The CDR3, as DNA: TGTGCCAGAAGCTTAGTTGACAGGGGGCGTGAGCAGTTCTTC. It codes for CARSLVDRGREQFF.

The chain links TRBV5-5 to TRBJ1-3; D is perhaps TRBD1 (6 bases). From germline, CDR1 is SGHKS and CDR2 YYEKEE (reference sequence). V dropped 2 bases and J dropped 1 base, with 10 bases sitting between them. The CDR3 is made up of 15 amino acids. The CDR3 loop reads CASSFTGSSGNTIYF. Written as DNA, the CDR3 is TGTGCCAGCAGCTTTACAGGGTCTTCTGGAAACACCATATATTTT.

The chain has TRBV21-1 and TRBJ2-4; the table gives TRBD1 as D, unverified against the DNA. TRBV21-1 is a listed pseudogene. The CDR3 is 16 amino acids. The CDR3 DNA reads TGTGCCAGCAGCCCCCAGGTTGGGGCGTCCAAAAACATTCAGTACTTC. Amino acids: CASSPQVGASKNIQYF.

This chain links TRBV9 with TRBJ2-3; D not resolved. Germline CDR1 and CDR2: SGDLS and YYNGEE. This CDR3 is 16 amino acids long. V was shortened by 0 bases and J by 2 bases, with 13 bases between the two germline ends. The CDR3 here is CASSVVAGPYTDTQYF. The CDR3 DNA is TGTGCCAGCAGCGTAGTGGCAGGACCCTACACAGATACGCAGTATTTT.

The chain joins TRBV27 to TRBJ2-1; tentative D call: TRBD1 (5 bases). Germline V gene data show CDR1 as MNHEY and CDR2 as SMNVEV (reference sequence). The CDR3 loop spans 15 amino acids. V lost 5 bases and J 7 bases, leaving 18 bases between the germline ends. CDR3 sequence: CASSTGQPGQNEQFF. Here the CDR3 DNA reads TGTGCCAGCAGTACAGGACAACCCGGGCAGAATGAGCAGTTCTTC.

This clone was counted a few times. V usage is TRBV7-9 and J usage is TRBJ1-5; D remains ambiguous. Germline lookup yields CDR1 SEHNR and CDR2 FQNEAQ (reference sequence). V dropped 5 bases and J dropped 2 bases, with 7 bases sitting between them. The CDR3 is 13 residues long. The CDR3 nucleotides are TGTGCCAGCAGCCACTCCGGCAATCAGCCCCAGCATTTT. Translated: CASSHSGNQPQHF.

This clone was seen a few times. V usage is TRBV10-3 and J usage is TRBJ1-1; a possible D gene is TRBD1 (5 bases). The V end lost 3 bases, the J end lost 3 bases, and 11 bases lay between the germline ends. CDR1 and CDR2 from the germline V gene are ENHRY and SYGVKD. The CDR3 covers 14 residues. The CDR3 bases are TGTGCCATCAGTGAAGGACAAATCCACACTGAAGCTTTCTTT. This encodes CAISEGQIHTEAFF.

The chain employs TRBV28 and TRBJ2-1; D is unresolved. From germline, CDR1 is MDHEN and CDR2 SYDVKM. Between the trimmed V and J ends, which lost 7 bases and 6 bases, there was a span of 16 bases. The CDR3 length is 14 residues. CDR3 residues: CASTPALQRNEQFF. Here the CDR3 DNA reads TGTGCCAGCACCCCAGCGCTACAACGCAATGAGCAGTTCTTC.

The rearrangement links TRBV4-2 to TRBJ2-1; 7 positions agree with TRBD1. Germline V CDR1 and CDR2: LGHNA, YNFKEQ. Trimming cost V 0 bases and J 0 bases; bases outside gene matches: 14. This CDR3 spans 20 amino acids. CDR3 nucleotides: TGTGCCAGCAGCCAAGATCGACGTGGACAGGCGTCAAGCTCCTACAATGAGCAGTTCTTC. This sequence encodes CASSQDRRGQASSSYNEQFF.

The chain is built from TRBV6-5 and TRBJ2-7; D is uncertain. The CDR3 covers 16 residues. The V end lost 0 bases, the J end lost 0 bases, and 12 bases lay between the germline ends. The germline V gene encodes CDR1 MNHEY and CDR2 SVGAGI. DNA of the CDR3: TGTGCCAGCAGTTACTCAATGAAGACCACCTCCTACGAGCAGTACTTC. Amino acids: CASSYSMKTTSYEQYF.

This chain joins TRBV5-8 and TRBJ1-4; a weak D match, TRBD1 (5 bases). The V end was cut by 4 bases, the J end by 3 bases, with 13 bases between. The CDR3 runs to 15 residues. Germline values: CDR1 SGHTS, CDR2 YDEGEE. The CDR3 DNA follows: TGTGCCAGCAGCACCCAGGGCGTTGCTAATGAAAAACTGTTTTTT. Translated, it gives CASSTQGVANEKLFF.

The genes are TRBV7-2 and TRBJ2-2; D is unclear. The V gene's germline CDR1 is SGHTA and CDR2 FQGNSA. V was clipped by 2 bases and J by 8 bases, with 6 bases between them. The CDR3 covers 12 residues. CDR3 sequence reads: CASSLPAGELFF. The CDR3 coding sequence is TGTGCCAGCAGCTTACCAGCTGGGGAGCTGTTTTTT.

This sequence joins TRBV27 and TRBJ2-7, with TRBD1 as a possible D gene (5 bases). The CDR3 extends over 14 amino acids. The germline CDR1 and CDR2 sequences are MNHEY and SMNVEV (reference sequence). V was shortened by 2 bases and J by 2 bases, with 10 bases between the two germline ends. CDR3 loop: CASSLGAKTYEQYF. The CDR3 nucleotides read TGTGCCAGCAGTTTAGGGGCTAAAACCTACGAGCAGTACTTC.